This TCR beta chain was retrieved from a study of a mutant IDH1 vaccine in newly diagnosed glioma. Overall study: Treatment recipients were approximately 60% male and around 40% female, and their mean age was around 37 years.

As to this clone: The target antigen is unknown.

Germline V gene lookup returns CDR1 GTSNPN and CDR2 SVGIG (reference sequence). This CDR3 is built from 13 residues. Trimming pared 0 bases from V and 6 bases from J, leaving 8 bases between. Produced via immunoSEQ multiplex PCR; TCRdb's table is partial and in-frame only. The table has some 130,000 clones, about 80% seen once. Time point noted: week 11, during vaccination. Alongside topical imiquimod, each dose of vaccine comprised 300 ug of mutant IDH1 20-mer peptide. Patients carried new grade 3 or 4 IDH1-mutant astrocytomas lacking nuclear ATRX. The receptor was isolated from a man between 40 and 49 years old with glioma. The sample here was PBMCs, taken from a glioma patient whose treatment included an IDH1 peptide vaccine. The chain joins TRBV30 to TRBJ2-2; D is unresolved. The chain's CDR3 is CAWSVFGAGELFF. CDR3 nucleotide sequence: TGTGCCTGGAGTGTGTTTGGGGCCGGGGAGCTGTTTTTT.